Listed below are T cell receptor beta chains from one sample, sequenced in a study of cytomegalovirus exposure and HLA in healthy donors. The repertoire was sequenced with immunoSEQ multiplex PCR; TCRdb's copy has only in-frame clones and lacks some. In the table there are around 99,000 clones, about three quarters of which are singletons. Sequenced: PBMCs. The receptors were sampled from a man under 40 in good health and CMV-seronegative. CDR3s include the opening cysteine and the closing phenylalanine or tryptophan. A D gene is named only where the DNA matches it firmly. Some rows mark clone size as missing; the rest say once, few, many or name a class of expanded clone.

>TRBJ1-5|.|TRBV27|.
CASSFQGNQPQHF
TGTGCCAGCAGTTTTCAGGGAAACCAGCCCCAGCATTTT
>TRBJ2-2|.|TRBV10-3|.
CAISDQEGYGELFF
TGTGCCATCAGTGATCAGGAGGGATACGGGGAGCTGTTTTTT
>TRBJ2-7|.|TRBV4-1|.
CASSQVLGGSEQYF
TGCGCCAGCAGCCAAGTGTTAGGGGGTAGCGAGCAGTACTTC
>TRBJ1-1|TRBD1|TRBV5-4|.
CASSLVGTGGPEAFF
TGTGCCAGCAGCTTGGTGGGGACAGGGGGACCCGAAGCTTTCTTT
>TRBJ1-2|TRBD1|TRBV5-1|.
CASSSGGQPYGYTF
TGCGCCAGCAGCTCTGGGGGACAGCCCTATGGCTACACCTTC
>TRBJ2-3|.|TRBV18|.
CASSPFGGAGADTQYF
TGTGCCAGCTCACCCTTCGGAGGGGCTGGCGCAGATACGCAGTATTTT
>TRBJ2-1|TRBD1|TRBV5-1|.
CASSGGTGGYNEQFF
TGCGCCAGCAGCGGAGGGACAGGGGGGTACAATGAGCAGTTCTTC
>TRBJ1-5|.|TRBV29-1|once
CSVEGRHSNQPQHF
TGCAGCGTTGAAGGCAGACATAGCAATCAGCCCCAGCATTTT
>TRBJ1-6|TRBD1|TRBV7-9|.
CASSGQGPLNSPLHF
TGTGCCAGCAGCGGACAGGGCCCATTAAATTCACCCCTCCACTTT
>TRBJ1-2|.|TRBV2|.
CASSQQQELDTF
TGTGCCAGCAGTCAACAACAGGAATTGGACACCTTC
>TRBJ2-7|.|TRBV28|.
CASSGLGRGSYEQYF
TGTGCCAGCAGTGGATTAGGGCGGGGCTCCTACGAGCAGTACTTC
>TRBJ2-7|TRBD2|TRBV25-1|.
CASSDGRRYEQYF
TGTGCCAGCAGTGACGGGAGGCGCTACGAGCAGTACTTC
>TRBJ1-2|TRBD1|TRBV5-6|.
CASSDTGTGGGGYTF
TGTGCCAGCAGCGATACCGGGACAGGGGGCGGTGGCTACACCTTC
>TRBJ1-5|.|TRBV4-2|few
CASSQELRGYSNQPQHF
TGTGCCAGCAGCCAAGAACTAAGGGGCTATAGCAATCAGCCCCAGCATTTT
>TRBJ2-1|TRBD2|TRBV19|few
CASSIGGGGFDEQFF
TGTGCCAGTAGTATAGGGGGCGGGGGGTTCGATGAGCAGTTCTTC
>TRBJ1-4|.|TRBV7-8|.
CASSLAFVATNEKLFF
TGTGCCAGCAGCTTAGCGTTCGTAGCAACTAATGAAAAACTGTTTTTT
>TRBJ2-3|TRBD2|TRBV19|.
CASSPRTSGSTDTQYF
TGTGCCAGTAGTCCAAGGACTAGCGGGAGCACAGATACGCAGTATTTT
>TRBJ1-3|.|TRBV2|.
CASSEDGVPGNTIYF
TGTGCCAGCAGTGAGGACGGGGTACCTGGAAACACCATATATTTT
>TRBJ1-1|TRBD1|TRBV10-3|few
CAISPGQGGAFF
TGTGCCATCAGTCCGGGACAGGGAGGCGCTTTCTTT
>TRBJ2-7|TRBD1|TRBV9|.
CASSARTGVFDEQYF
TGTGCCAGCAGCGCGAGAACAGGGGTTTTCGACGAGCAGTACTTC
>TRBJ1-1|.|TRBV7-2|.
CASSLADSPSGAFF
TGTGCCAGCAGCTTAGCAGATTCCCCCTCGGGAGCTTTCTTT
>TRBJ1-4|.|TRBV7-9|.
CASSWGVSGEKLFF
TGTGCCAGCAGCTGGGGGGTCAGTGGTGAAAAACTGTTTTTT
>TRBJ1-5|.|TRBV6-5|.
CASRTRGSNQPQHF
TGTGCCAGCAGAACCAGGGGTAGCAATCAGCCCCAGCATTTT
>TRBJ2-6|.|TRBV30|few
CAWIPPGGPTGANVLTF
TGTGCCTGGATACCTCCAGGGGGGCCTACTGGGGCCAACGTCCTGACTTTC
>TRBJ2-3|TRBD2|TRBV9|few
CASSVGLAGKADTQYF
TGTGCCAGCAGCGTAGGACTAGCGGGGAAGGCAGATACGCAGTATTTT
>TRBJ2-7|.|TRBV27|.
CASNPRGAYEQYF
TGTGCCAGCAATCCGCGGGGTGCCTACGAGCAGTACTTC
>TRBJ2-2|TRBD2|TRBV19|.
CASKAGGSAGELFF
TGTGCCAGTAAAGCGGGGGGGTCTGCCGGGGAGCTGTTTTTT
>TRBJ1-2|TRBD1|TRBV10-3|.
CASRTGQARKDGYTF
TGTGCCTCCAGAACGGGACAGGCCCGAAAGGATGGCTACACCTTC
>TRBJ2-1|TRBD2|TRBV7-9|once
CASSSTSEAYNEQFF
TGTGCCAGCAGCTCGACTAGCGAGGCCTACAATGAGCAGTTCTTC
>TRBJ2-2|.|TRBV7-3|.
CASSPQLDSGELFF
TGTGCCAGCAGCCCTCAACTAGATTCCGGGGAGCTGTTTTTT
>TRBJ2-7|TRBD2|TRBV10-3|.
CAISEVAGVRNEQYF
TGTGCCATCAGTGAGGTGGCGGGAGTAAGAAACGAGCAGTACTTC
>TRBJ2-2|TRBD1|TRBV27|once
CASSSGTGGGTGELFF
TGTGCCAGCAGTTCCGGGACAGGGGGCGGCACCGGGGAGCTGTTTTTT
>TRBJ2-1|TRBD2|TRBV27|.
CASSASSGGAEQFF
TGTGCCAGCAGTGCCTCTAGCGGGGGGGCTGAGCAGTTCTTC
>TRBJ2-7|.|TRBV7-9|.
CASSLSSGDEQYF
TGTGCCAGCAGCTTAAGTTCAGGGGACGAGCAGTACTTC
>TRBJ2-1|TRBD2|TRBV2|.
CAGGGTTVYNEQFF
TGTGCCGGGGGAGGGACTACCGTTTACAATGAGCAGTTCTTC
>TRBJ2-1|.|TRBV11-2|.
CASSLFVEYNEQFF
TGTGCCAGCAGCTTATTTGTTGAGTACAATGAGCAGTTCTTC
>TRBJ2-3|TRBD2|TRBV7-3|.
CASSQTSGGAADTQYF
TGTGCCAGCAGCCAAACTAGCGGGGGGGCCGCGGATACGCAGTATTTT
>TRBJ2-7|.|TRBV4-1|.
CASSQGYGGGGEQYF
TGCGCCAGCAGCCAAGGTTACGGAGGGGGGGGCGAGCAGTACTTC
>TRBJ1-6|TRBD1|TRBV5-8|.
CASSTGQGAVTTPLHF
TGTGCCAGCAGCACCGGACAGGGAGCTGTCACGACACCCCTCCACTTT
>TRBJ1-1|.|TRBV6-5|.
CASSVQRGNTEAFF
TGTGCCAGCAGTGTCCAGCGGGGGAACACTGAAGCTTTCTTT
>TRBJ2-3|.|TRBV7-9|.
CASSLPSTGRITTDTQYF
TGTGCCAGCAGCCTCCCCTCGACAGGACGGATTACCACAGATACGCAGTATTTT
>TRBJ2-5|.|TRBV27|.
CASSLSREETQYF
TGTGCCAGCAGTTTATCCAGGGAAGAGACCCAGTACTTC
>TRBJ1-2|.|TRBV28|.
CASTRQLSSWGYTF
TGTGCCAGCACTCGACAGCTCTCCTCTTGGGGCTACACCTTC
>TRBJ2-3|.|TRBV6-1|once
CASSEASLTGQYF
TGTGCCAGCAGTGAAGCGAGCCTCACCGGGCAGTATTTT
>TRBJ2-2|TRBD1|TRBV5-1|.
CASSPTGMMNTGELFF
TGCGCCAGCAGCCCGACAGGGATGATGAACACCGGGGAGCTGTTTTTT
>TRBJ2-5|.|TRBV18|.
CASSPIRETQYF
TGTGCCAGCTCACCAATTCGAGAGACCCAGTACTTC
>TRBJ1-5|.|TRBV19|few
CASRGRVDQPQHF
TGTGCCAGTAGAGGCAGGGTGGATCAGCCCCAGCATTTT
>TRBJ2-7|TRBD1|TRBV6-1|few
CASGKDRGRYEQYF
TGTGCCAGCGGAAAGGACAGGGGGAGATACGAGCAGTACTTC
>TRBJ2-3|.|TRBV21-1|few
CASSNRLAGGYTDTQYF
TGTGCCAGCAGCAACCGACTAGCGGGAGGCTACACAGATACGCAGTATTTT
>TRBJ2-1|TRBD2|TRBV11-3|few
CASSLGGGAQNEQFF
TGTGCCAGCAGCTTAGGCGGGGGGGCCCAAAATGAGCAGTTCTTC